The 17 T cell receptor beta chains presented below share a single source sample, sequenced in a study of OX40 agonist ivuxolimab in advanced cancers. Assay: immunoSEQ multiplex PCR; the TCRdb copy retains only in-frame clones and omits some. The data hold more than 45,000 clones, with 70% to 90% observed a single time. Sequenced material: CD4+ or CD8+ T cells sorted from blood, taken in a trial of the OX40 agonist ivuxolimab. The receptors here all came from an adult with an advanced solid tumor such as melanoma, head and neck, liver or kidney cancer.

This clone was counted once. The chain uses TRBV12-5 and TRBJ1-2; D not resolved. The ends were cut back, 6 bases at V and 6 bases at J, with 14 bases in the middle. This CDR3 has 13 amino acids. The germline gives CDR1 LGHNT, CDR2 FRNRAP. The CDR3 loop reads CASGISFRDGYTF. The CDR3 DNA is TGTGCTAGTGGGATCTCCTTCCGGGATGGCTACACCTTC.

The V gene is TRBV7-9, the J gene TRBJ2-5, with D possibly being TRBD1 or TRBD2 (5 bases each). The CDR3 extends over 12 amino acids. The ends were cut back, 6 bases at V and 9 bases at J, with 14 bases in the middle. Germline V gives CDR1 SEHNR, CDR2 FQNEAQ (reference sequence). The CDR3 loop is CASRSTGTPQYF. The CDR3 region has the DNA TGTGCCAGCAGATCAACCGGGACCCCCCAGTACTTC.

This chain uses TRBV7-8 with TRBJ2-1; tentatively, D is TRBD2 (5 bases). Germline V lookup: CDR1 SGHVS, CDR2 FQNEAQ. Between the trimmed V and J ends, which lost 5 bases and 0 bases, there was a span of 11 bases. The CDR3 has 15 residues. This CDR3 is CASSPSGASYNEQFF. The CDR3 DNA reads as TGTGCCAGCAGCCCAAGCGGAGCCTCCTACAATGAGCAGTTCTTC.

The V gene is TRBV18, the J gene TRBJ1-5; no firm D call. CDR3 length equals 13 residues. Germline CDR1 and CDR2: KGHSH and LQKENI. V was shortened by 4 bases and J by 2 bases, with 6 bases between the two germline ends. CDR3 bases: TGTGCCAGCTCACTGGTCCGCAATCAGCCCCAGCATTTT. It is translated as CASSLVRNQPQHF.

This chain joins TRBV7-8 and TRBJ2-3; D gene ambiguous. Trimming took off 5 bases at V and 2 bases at J, with 11 bases between the two ends. The V gene's germline CDR1 is SGHVS and CDR2 FQNEAQ. The CDR3 spans 14 residues. CDR3 sequence (DNA): TGTGCCAGCAGCACCGGGCCAAACACAGATACGCAGTATTTT. It encodes CASSTGPNTDTQYF.

The chain uses TRBV5-1 and TRBJ1-2, with TRBD1 as a possible D gene (6 bases). The CDR3 runs 13 residues. V was shortened by 4 bases and J by 4 bases, with 11 bases between the two germline ends. Germline V CDR1 and CDR2: SGHRS, YFSETQ. The CDR3 DNA is TGCGCCAGCAGCGCCAGGGGAGGCTATGGCTACACCTTC. Translating gives CASSARGGYGYTF.

The chain carries TRBV5-4 and TRBJ1-5, with D tentatively TRBD1 (5 bases). This CDR3 has 14 amino acids. The V end was cut by 5 bases, the J end by 0 bases, with 9 bases between. Germline assignment: CDR1 SGHNT and CDR2 YYREEE (reference sequence). The CDR3 coding sequence is TGTGCCAGCAGTACAGGTAATAGCAATCAGCCCCAGCATTTT. Translating it yields CASSTGNSNQPQHF.

The V call is TRBV30, the J call TRBJ1-4; 7 bases align to TRBD1. CDR3 length: 15 amino acids. The trim removed 5 bases at V and 8 bases at J, leaving 14 bases unmatched. Germline values: CDR1 GTSNPN, CDR2 SVGIG (reference sequence). The CDR3 bases are TGTGCCTGGTCCTTGCCTCAGGGGGGAGGCGAAAAACTGTTTTTT. Its translation: CAWSLPQGGGEKLFF. The full variable domain, completed using reference TRBV30 and TRBJ1-4, is SQTIHQWPATLVQPVGSPLSLECTVEGTSNPNLYWYRQAAGRGLQLLFYSVGIGQISSEVPQNLSASRPQDRQFILSSKKLLLSDSGFYLCAWSLPQGGGEKLFFGSGTQLSVL.

The sample holds a few counts of this clone. The gene calls are TRBV10-1 and TRBJ1-3, with D unresolved. CDR1 and CDR2 from the germline V gene are WNHNN and SYGVQD (reference sequence). This CDR3 region has 14 residues. V lost 7 bases and J 0 bases, leaving 10 bases between the germline ends. The CDR3 region is CASIRRLSGNTIYF. Written as DNA, the CDR3 is TGCGCCAGCATTCGACGGCTCTCTGGAAACACCATATATTTT.

The genes are TRBV2 and TRBJ1-1; 11 bases match TRBD1. The V gene end was trimmed by 6 bases and the J gene end by 11 bases; junction bases not matched to a gene: 5. Germline V CDR1 and CDR2: SNHLY, FYNNEI. This CDR3 is 12 amino acids long. The CDR3 DNA follows: TGTGCCAGCAGAGTGGGACAGGGGGAGGCTTTCTTT. It codes for CASRVGQGEAFF.

This clone was observed once. This chain links TRBV7-9 with TRBJ2-1; weak D call: TRBD1 (6 bases). The CDR3 is 13 amino acids. Trimming took off 3 bases at V and 11 bases at J, with 14 bases between the two ends. Per germline, CDR1 SEHNR and CDR2 FQNEAQ (reference sequence). The CDR3 here is CASSFRDKEQQFF. The CDR3 DNA reads TGTGCCAGCAGCTTCCGGGACAAAGAACAGCAGTTCTTC. Supplemented by reference TRBV7-9 and TRBJ2-1, the full variable domain reads DTGVSQNPRHKITKRGQNVTFRCDPISEHNRLYWYRQTLGQGPEFLTYFQNEAQLEKSRLLSDRFSAERPKGSFSTLEIQRTEQGDSAMYLCASSFRDKEQQFFGPGTRLTVL.

The chain links TRBV6-5 to TRBJ1-1; tentative D call: TRBD1 (5 bases). The CDR3 loop spans 13 amino acids. Germline V gene lookup returns CDR1 MNHEY and CDR2 SVGAGI. V was cut by 6 bases and J by 0 bases, with 8 bases left in between. The CDR3 is CASSRGLNTEAFF. The CDR3 nucleotides read TGTGCCAGCAGCCGGGGACTGAACACTGAAGCTTTCTTT.

V gene TRBV27 combines with J gene TRBJ2-6; TRBD1 agrees at 11 bases. V lost 5 bases to trimming and J lost 1 base; unmatched junction nucleotides: 4. Germline CDR1 is MNHEY and CDR2 is SMNVEV (reference sequence). CDR3 length: 17 amino acids. CDR3 amino acids: CASSRGQGASGANVLTF. The CDR3 DNA follows: TGTGCCAGCAGTCGCGGACAGGGGGCATCTGGGGCCAACGTCCTGACTTTC.

This clone was detected only a few times. Other DNA sequences in this specimen translate into the identical CDR3. The chain couples TRBV27 to TRBJ1-2, with D tentatively TRBD1 (5 bases). V was trimmed by 7 bases and J by 7 bases, leaving 16 bases between them. CDR1 is MNHEY and CDR2 is SMNVEV in the germline V gene (reference sequence). The CDR3 is 13 residues long. The CDR3 region is CASTQGGRSGYTF. The CDR3 nucleotides are TGTGCCAGCACCCAGGGAGGGAGGTCTGGCTACACCTTC.

The chain recombines TRBV28 with TRBJ2-7, with D tentatively TRBD2 (6 bases). In germline, CDR1 is MDHEN, CDR2 SYDVKM. This CDR3 region has 14 residues. V was shortened by 6 bases and J by 1 base, with 13 bases between the two germline ends. The CDR3 DNA reads TGTGCCAGCAGGGCTTTGGGGACTTCCTACGAGCAGTACTTC. Translation gives CASRALGTSYEQYF.

The CDR3 loop reads CASKGPPGRTYEQYF. Here the CDR3 DNA reads TGTGCCAGTAAGGGACCGCCGGGACGGACCTACGAGCAGTACTTC. The chain is built from TRBV27 and TRBJ2-7; either TRBD1 or TRBD2 may supply D (5 bases each). The CDR3 runs to 15 residues. With 9 bases removed from V and 2 bases from J, the gap between germline ends came to 20 bases. Germline V lookup: CDR1 MNHEY, CDR2 SMNVEV (reference sequence).

CDR3 loop: CASSYRETQYF. CDR3 DNA sequence: TGTGCCAGCAGCTACCGAGAGACCCAGTACTTC. The chain carries TRBV7-2 and TRBJ2-5; D uncertain. V was pared by 4 bases and J by 4 bases, with 4 bases between. CDR1 and CDR2 (germline): SGHTA, FQGNSA. CDR3 size: 11 residues.